The text below deals with one T cell receptor (beta chain). Its target is unknown. The table came from immunoSEQ multiplex PCR; TCRdb's copy has only in-frame clones and leaves some out. This sample has approximately 140,000 clones; 86% occur once, and the top ten carry approximately 8.9%. Healthy donors had no documented immune events, such as infections, while sampled. The data derive from a study of identifying expanded T cells in peripheral blood. General study results and limits: Differentially abundant clones: around 1.2 between replicates, about 17 at around 14 days, less than 20 at four. Approximately 2-week clone count variance significantly increased as total template count grew.

Germline assignment: CDR1 SGHAT and CDR2 FQNNGV. The CDR3 is 15 residues long. The ends lost 5 bases at V and 4 bases at J; junction bases unmatched: 9. The chain carries TRBV11-2 and TRBJ1-1, with TRBD1 matching over 8 bases. This clonotype originated in a person aged 18 to 69 in good health. Sequencing input: blood. CDR3 DNA: TGTGCCAGCAGCACCCTCGACAGGGGAAGCACTGAAGCTTTCTTT. Translation gives CASSTLDRGSTEAFF. The complete variable domain, with remaining parts taken from reference TRBV11-2 and TRBJ1-1, reads EAGVAQSPRYKIIEKRQSVAFWCNPISGHATLYWYQQILGQGPKLLIQFQNNGVVDDSQLPKDRFSAERLKGVDSTLKIQPAKLEDSAVYLCASSTLDRGSTEAFFGQGTRLTVV.